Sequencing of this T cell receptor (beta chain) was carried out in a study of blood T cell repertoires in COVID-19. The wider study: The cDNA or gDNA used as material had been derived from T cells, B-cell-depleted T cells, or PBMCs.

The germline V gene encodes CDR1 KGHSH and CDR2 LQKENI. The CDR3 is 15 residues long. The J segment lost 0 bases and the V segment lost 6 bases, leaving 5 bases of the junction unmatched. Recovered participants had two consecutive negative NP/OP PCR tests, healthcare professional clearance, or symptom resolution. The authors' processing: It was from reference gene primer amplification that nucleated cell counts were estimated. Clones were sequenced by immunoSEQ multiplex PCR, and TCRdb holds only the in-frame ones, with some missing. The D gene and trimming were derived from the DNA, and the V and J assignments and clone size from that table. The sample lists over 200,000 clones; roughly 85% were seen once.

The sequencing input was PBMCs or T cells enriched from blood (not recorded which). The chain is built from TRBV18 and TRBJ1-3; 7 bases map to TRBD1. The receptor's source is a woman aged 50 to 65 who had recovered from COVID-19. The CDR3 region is CASSADRYSGNTIYF. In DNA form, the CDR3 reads TGTGCCAGCTCCGCGGACAGGTACTCTGGAAACACCATATATTTT.